This record concerns one TCR beta chain sequence. The CDR3 contains 15 residues. Germline V lookup: CDR1 ENHRY, CDR2 SYGVKD. J gave up 5 bases and V 3 bases, and 5 bases lay outside the gene matches. These data belong to a study of blood T cell repertoires in COVID-19. Study summary: Researchers got acute and convalescent COVID-19 samples from the United States, Italy and Spain. T cells, B-cell-depleted T cells, or PBMCs supplied cDNA or gDNA.

The authors' processing: Estimation of nucleated cell counts relied on the amplification of reference gene primers. The repertoire was sequenced with immunoSEQ multiplex PCR; TCRdb's copy has only in-frame clones and lacks some. V, J and clone size reflect that table, while D and trimming were determined from the DNA. The sample gives approximately 260,000 clones, around 86% of which show up once; 3.6% is in the top ten. The chain joins TRBV10-3 to TRBJ2-1, with TRBD2 matching over 9 bases. Sequencing input: peripheral blood. The TCR comes from a man aged 18 to 29 with active or convalescent COVID-19. CDR3 region: CAISDQRGEDNEQFF. The DNA for the CDR3 is TGTGCCATCAGTGACCAGCGGGGGGAAGACAATGAGCAGTTCTTC.